What follows describes a single TCR beta chain. In this sample, this clonotype turned up many times. No antigen is known for it. Base qualities are missing; no much larger clone stands one base away. Sequencing took place on an Illumina HiSeq 1500. TCRdb passed the public sequencing reads through fastp at Q25 and MiXCR, retaining productive beta sequences. Here each entry gathers all rows of one CDR3 protein and keeps the most common genes and DNA. For this sample there are fewer than 550,000 distinct CDR3 sequences; under 40% appear just once. The ten largest clonotypes hold approximately 14% of the sample. The sample comes from a study of T cell repertoires in cytomegalovirus infection (dated by TCRdb to the late 2010s). Regarding the research as a whole: Because public TCR beta signatures pointed to carriage of CMV infection together with the matching HLA type, the HLA type of each donor mattered for the analysis.

The CDR3 starts with the cysteine, ends with the phenylalanine, and has 15 residues. Only the CDR3 DNA stays, 45 bases, in frame from base 1. As encoded in the germline V gene, CDR1 is MNHEY while CDR2 is SVGEGT. V is trimmed back by 6 bases and J by 4 bases, and the junction contains 9 bases that no gene match accounts for. Beyond this particular receptor, the publication reports: Carriers of CMV infection plus the relevant HLA type were discriminated by the cumulative frequency of public TCR beta family members in the study cohort and in an independent approximately 340-donor cohort. The ex vivo response was dominated by HLA-C-restricted CMV-specific TCR beta clonotypes, which also provided the single most frequent clonotype in two of eight donors.

Sequenced input: PBMCs. The TCR comes from a human donor in good health (CMV status not recorded). Some clones in this sample may be carry-over from other donors' samples. Here the chain combines TRBV6-2 or TRBV6-3 and TRBJ1-5, and 7 junction bases match TRBD1. The CDR3 protein: CASRLDRDRNQPQHF. The nucleotide sequence reads TGTGCCAGCAGACTTGACAGGGATAGGAATCAGCCCCAGCATTTT.